The rows below give T cell receptor beta chains drawn from one sample of a study of T cell responses to AZD1222 COVID-19 vaccine. Produced via immunoSEQ multiplex PCR; TCRdb's table is partial and in-frame only. The sample comprises under 150,000 clones, roughly 90% of which are singletons, and more than 2.5% rests with the top ten. Material: peripheral blood, obtained on day 0 of AZD1222 vaccination. The receptors derive from an adult in good health. Each CDR3 is given with its conserved first and last residue. A D gene is named only where the DNA matches it firmly. Expanded clones get a size class; other rows say once, few or many, or leave the size out.

NA NA TRBJ2-7 TRBV2 TGTGCCACCCCGGGACTCCGGGGCGAGCAGTACTTC CATPGLRGEQYF
NA NA TRBJ2-7 TRBV14 TGTGCCAGCAGCGACTACTCCTACGAGCAGTACTTC CASSDYSYEQYF
NA TRBD2 TRBJ2-1 TRBV9 TGTGCCAGCAGCGATAGCGGGAGCTCCTACAATGAGCAGTTCTTC CASSDSGSSYNEQFF
once NA TRBJ1-1 TRBV11-1 TGTGCCAGCAGCTCAAAGTCGGGGCCGAACACTGAAGCTTTCTTT CASSSKSGPNTEAFF
NA NA TRBJ2-3 TRBV5-1 TGCGCCAGCACTTACGGGAGTGGCACAGATACGCAGTATTTT CASTYGSGTDTQYF
NA TRBD1 TRBJ1-5 TRBV7-8 TGTGCCAGCTCCCCGGGCAGGGGGCGGAATCAGCCCCAGCATTTT CASSPGRGRNQPQHF
NA NA TRBJ1-2 TRBV3-1/TRBV3-2 TGTGCCAGCAGCCCGGGGACACGTTATGGCTACACCTTC CASSPGTRYGYTF
NA NA TRBJ2-1 TRBV6-6 TGTGCCAGCAGTCCCCGAGGGCGCACGCTTACTCCCTACAATGAGCAGTTCTTC CASSPRGRTLTPYNEQFF
NA TRBD1 TRBJ1-4 TRBV7-9 TGTGCCAGCACACGGACAGGGAATGAAAAACTGTTTTTT CASTRTGNEKLFF
NA NA TRBJ2-2 TRBV10-2 TGCGCCAGCAGTCAGCCCAGGGACACCGGGGAGCTGTTTTTT CASSQPRDTGELFF
NA NA TRBJ1-3 TRBV7-6 TGTGCCAGCAGCTTAGGGCAGGTTTTTTACTCTGGAAACACCATATATTTT CASSLGQVFYSGNTIYF
once NA TRBJ1-2 TRBV25-1 TGTGCCACAGATACAGGTTCGGGGGAAGGCTACACCTTC CATDTGSGEGYTF
once NA TRBJ1-3 TRBV27 TGTGCCAGCATACCCTTAGGCGGAAACACCATATATTTT CASIPLGGNTIYF
NA NA TRBJ2-7 TRBV2 TGTGCCAGCCTTGGCAACGAGCAGTACTTC CASLGNEQYF
once TRBD2 TRBJ2-7 TRBV27 TGTGCCAGCAGTTTTTACCTAGCGGGAGTCCACGAGCAGTACTTC CASSFYLAGVHEQYF
NA NA TRBJ1-5 TRBV7-2 TGTGCCAGCAGCTTCTCAGTAGGTAGCAATCAGCCCCAGCATTTT CASSFSVGSNQPQHF
NA TRBD2 TRBJ2-1 TRBV19 TGTGCCAGTAGTATACCTCGTACGCAGGCGGGAGGGAAGGAGCAGTTCTTC CASSIPRTQAGGKEQFF
NA NA TRBJ1-4 TRBV19 TGTGCCAGTAGTATACCCGTCCTCGGACACGGGTATGAAAAACTGTTTTTT CASSIPVLGHGYEKLFF
NA TRBD1 TRBJ1-4 TRBV27 TGTGCCAGCAGTTATAAGGGGGCGGCAACTAATGAAAAACTGTTTTTT CASSYKGAATNEKLFF
NA NA TRBJ1-1 TRBV7-9 TGTGCCAGCAGCAGGGGGGCAACAGCAATGAACACTGAAGCTTTCTTT CASSRGATAMNTEAFF
once TRBD1 TRBJ1-1 TRBV10-1 TGCGCCAGCAGTGGTAGACAGGGGGGGACTGAAGCTTTCTTT CASSGRQGGTEAFF
NA TRBD1 TRBJ1-6 TRBV27 TGTGCCAGCAGAGATATGGGACAGAATTCACCCCTCCACTTT CASRDMGQNSPLHF
NA NA TRBJ1-1 TRBV19 TGTGCCAGTAGTTCAGGGTGGGGGAACACTGAAGCTTTCTTT CASSSGWGNTEAFF
NA NA TRBJ1-3 TRBV3-1/TRBV3-2 TGTGCCAGCAGCCAAGGCAGGAGTATTTCTGGAAACACCATATATTTT CASSQGRSISGNTIYF
once NA TRBJ1-4 TRBV13 TGTGCCAGCAGCTTGGGACTCAGGAGTGAAAAACTGTTTTTT CASSLGLRSEKLFF
once TRBD2 TRBJ2-1 TRBV7-6 TGTGCCAGCAGCTTAGAGGTCTCGCTGGGGGGGGGTGAGCAGTTCTTC CASSLEVSLGGGEQFF
NA NA TRBJ2-2 TRBV5-4 TGTGCCAGCAGCTTGGGGGCTGGTGGGACGTCGAACACCGGGGAGCTGTTTTTT CASSLGAGGTSNTGELFF
NA NA TRBJ2-7 TRBV7-8 TGTGCCAGCAGCTTGCCGGGTGACTACGAGCAGTACTTC CASSLPGDYEQYF
NA NA TRBJ1-1 TRBV29-1 TGCAGCATCCGACGGTTCACTGAAGCTTTCTTT CSIRRFTEAFF
NA TRBD2 TRBJ2-2 TRBV7-2 TGTGCCAGCAGCTTAGCGCGATTAGCGGGAGGTATTTTCGCGAACACCGGGGAGCTGTTTTTT CASSLARLAGGIFANTGELFF
NA TRBD2 TRBJ2-7 TRBV6-1 TGTGCCAGCAGTGCCCTAAGCGGCCCTAGCGGGGGACGCTACGAGCAGTACTTC CASSALSGPSGGRYEQYF
NA TRBD1 TRBJ1-2 TRBV11-2 TGTGCCAGCACCCCACCGGGACAGGGGAACTATGGCTACACCTTC CASTPPGQGNYGYTF
once TRBD2 TRBJ2-3 TRBV3-1/TRBV3-2 TGTGCCAGCAGCCGGCTTTTTAGCGGGAGTACAGATACGCAGTATTTT CASSRLFSGSTDTQYF
NA TRBD2 TRBJ2-3 TRBV7-9 TGTGCCAGCAGCTTAGACGGGAGGTACTCAGATACGCAGTATTTT CASSLDGRYSDTQYF
NA NA TRBJ2-7 TRBV4-1 TGCGCCAGCAGCCAAGGTCCGGGAGAGGCCTACGAGCAGTACTTC CASSQGPGEAYEQYF
NA TRBD1 TRBJ2-1 TRBV7-3 TGTGCCAGCAGCTTAGTAGTGACAGGGATTTACAATGAGCAGTTCTTC CASSLVVTGIYNEQFF
NA NA TRBJ1-6 TRBV15 TGTGCCACCAGCAGAGATTCGGGGAATTCACCCCTCCACTTT CATSRDSGNSPLHF
NA TRBD1 TRBJ1-1 TRBV19 TGTGCCAGTAGTATCGGCAGGGGGCAAGCTTTCTTT CASSIGRGQAFF
NA NA TRBJ1-3 TRBV3-1/TRBV3-2 TGTGCCAGCAGCCCGGACAGATCTGGAAACACCATATATTTT CASSPDRSGNTIYF
NA NA TRBJ2-7 TRBV7-9 TGTGCCAGCAGCTTGGTCTACGAGCAGTACTTC CASSLVYEQYF
NA TRBD1 TRBJ1-6 TRBV5-1 TGCGCCAGCAGCGAAAGGACAGGGTCTGATTCACCCCTCCACTTT CASSERTGSDSPLHF